The clone carrying this T cell receptor beta chain was observed a handful of times. Its antigen is currently unknown. This record comes from a study of CD8+ T cells in alopecia areata. Study-level results: With patients, TCR sharing proved less clear than in mice, a difference possibly related to HLA.

V lost 6 bases and J 1 base, leaving 15 bases between the germline ends. The germline gives CDR1 SQVTM, CDR2 ANQGSEA. This CDR3 region has 14 residues. Extracted RNA was reverse transcribed, and the resulting cDNA served as sequencing template. Sequenced by immunoSEQ multiplex PCR; TCRdb stores in-frame clones only, minus some. The sample carries a few hundred thousand clones, 40% to 55% recorded once. Treatment indicated: oral pan-JAK inhibitor, 5-10 mg twice daily. This rearrangement joins TRBV29-1 to TRBJ1-2; D is uncertain. This specimen consisted of CD4+ T cells sorted from blood, obtained at approximately week 36, from a patient treated with tofacitinib. This sequence originates from a human donor with alopecia areata. CDR3 bases: TGCAGCGTAATAGGGAGAGACCTTAACTATGGCTACACCTTC. Encoded protein: CSVIGRDLNYGYTF.